These 25 T cell receptor beta chains came from one sample sequenced in a study of shared clonotypes between healthy human individuals. Sequencing used immunoSEQ multiplex PCR; TCRdb keeps in-frame clones, though not all of them. The sample carries millions of clones, more than 80% recorded once. The sample taken for sequencing was naive CD4+ T cells sorted from blood. The subset denotes: CD45RA+ positively selected. Receptors were obtained from a man between 18 and 35 years old in good health.

The CDR3 is CASRWQGGQAFF. DNA for the CDR3: TGTGCCAGCCGCTGGCAGGGGGGCCAAGCTTTCTTT. This sequence joins TRBV6-5 and TRBJ1-1, with 7 bases identical to TRBD1. Germline V gene lookup returns CDR1 MNHEY and CDR2 SVGAGI. The CDR3 is 12 residues long. Germline trimming cut 8 bases from V and 9 bases from J; bases unmatched to any gene: 9.

The gene calls are TRBV19 and TRBJ2-4; D is uncertain. V gave up 3 bases and J gave up 1 base, with 19 bases separating them. The CDR3 consists of 18 residues. Germline loops: CDR1 LNHDA, CDR2 SQIVND (reference sequence). CDR3 in amino acids: CASSMGFSGRTAKNIQYF. The CDR3 nucleotides are TGTGCCAGTAGTATGGGGTTTAGTGGACGTACCGCCAAAAACATTCAGTACTTC.

This chain connects TRBV6-5 to TRBJ1-6; D gene uncertain. This CDR3 contains 13 residues. Between the trimmed V and J ends, which lost 7 bases and 7 bases, there was a span of 11 bases. Germline loops: CDR1 MNHEY, CDR2 SVGAGI. The CDR3 spells CASKGGLNSPLHF. Written as DNA, the CDR3 is TGTGCCAGCAAGGGCGGGCTCAATTCACCCCTCCACTTT.

The genes are TRBV5-6 and TRBJ2-5; 8 bases are shared with TRBD2. The V gene end was trimmed by 4 bases and the J gene end by 5 bases; junction bases not matched to a gene: 7. From germline, CDR1 is SGHDT and CDR2 YYEEEE. The CDR3 spans 14 residues. The CDR3 protein is CASSPGGEWETQYF. CDR3 coding DNA: TGTGCCAGCAGCCCCGGGGGGGAGTGGGAGACCCAGTACTTC.

The chain joins TRBV4-1 to TRBJ2-1, with 10 bases fitting TRBD1. J lost 7 bases, V lost 3 bases, and 9 bases had no gene match. Germline V lookup: CDR1 MGHRA, CDR2 YSYEKL. This CDR3 comprises 16 residues. CDR3 in DNA: TGCGCCAGCAGCCAGCCAATCCGGGACAGGGGTAATGAGCAGTTCTTC. As protein: CASSQPIRDRGNEQFF.

This clone was detected once. The chain combines TRBV7-6 with TRBJ2-7; no clear D. This CDR3 is built from 15 residues. Trimming pared 5 bases from V and 2 bases from J, leaving 16 bases between. Germline V gene sequence: CDR1 SGHVS, CDR2 FNYEAQ. CDR3 protein: CASSSIGQSTYEQYF. CDR3 DNA sequence: TGTGCCAGCAGCAGTATCGGGCAATCGACCTACGAGCAGTACTTC.

With respect to this clone: Other DNA sequences in this specimen translate into the identical CDR3. The chain links TRBV7-3 to TRBJ2-3; 8 nucleotides match TRBD2. The CDR3 spans 14 residues. CDR1 is SGHTA, CDR2 FQGTGA, per germline. J was trimmed by 3 bases and V by 3 bases; bases with no gene match: 2. CDR3 region: CASSFGLATDTQYF. CDR3 coding DNA: TGTGCCAGCAGCTTCGGACTAGCTACAGATACGCAGTATTTT. The variable domain in full, completed from reference TRBV7-3 and TRBJ2-3, reads GAGVSQTPSNKVTEKGKYVELRCDPISGHTALYWYRQSLGQGPEFLIYFQGTGAADDSGLPNDRFFAVRPEGSVSTLKIQRTERGDSAVYLCASSFGLATDTQYFGPGTRLTVL.

The chain joins TRBV2 to TRBJ2-5; 7 bases agree with TRBD2. This CDR3 region has 14 residues. V lost 5 bases to trimming and J lost 4 bases; unmatched junction nucleotides: 7. Germline CDR1 and CDR2: SNHLY and FYNNEI. CDR3 sequence reads: CASSQDGGGETQYF. In nucleotides, the CDR3 is TGTGCCAGCAGTCAGGACGGCGGGGGAGAGACCCAGTACTTC. The entire variable domain, with the rest obtained from reference TRBV2 and TRBJ2-5, is as follows: EPEVTQTPSHQVTQMGQEVILRCVPISNHLYFYWYRQILGQKVEFLVSFYNNEISEKSEIFDDQFSVERPDGSNFTLKIRSTKLEDSAMYFCASSQDGGGETQYFGPGTRLLVL.

The chain employs TRBV5-1 and TRBJ1-1; perhaps TRBD1 as D (6 bases). V shed 7 bases and J shed 2 bases, with 15 bases lying between them. The V gene's germline CDR1 is SGHRS and CDR2 YFSETQ. The CDR3 totals 14 residues. CDR3 DNA sequence: TGCGCCAGCGGAACCGGGACAATAAACACTGAAGCTTTCTTT. This codes for CASGTGTINTEAFF.

The rearrangement uses TRBV10-3 and TRBJ2-1, with a possible D match to TRBD2 (5 bases). CDR3 size: 13 residues. The germline V and J ends were trimmed by 0 bases and 9 bases, with 9 bases remaining between them. Germline V gene lookup returns CDR1 ENHRY and CDR2 SYGVKD. The chain's CDR3 is CAISESPAGEQFF. As DNA, the CDR3 is TGTGCCATCAGTGAGTCCCCCGCGGGTGAGCAGTTCTTC.

The chain is built from TRBV2 and TRBJ2-7; possible D gene TRBD1, 6 bases. In germline, CDR1 is SNHLY, CDR2 FYNNEI. The CDR3 runs 15 residues. Trimming pared 6 bases from V and 2 bases from J, leaving 17 bases between. CDR3 DNA sequence: TGTGCCAGCAGCCCCAACAGGGTCCGTACCTACGAGCAGTACTTC. It codes for CASSPNRVRTYEQYF.

The J gene is TRBJ2-5, the V gene TRBV29-1; 7 bases match TRBD2. In germline, CDR1 is SQVTM, CDR2 ANQGSEA. Losses at the gene ends were 6 bases for V and 0 bases for J; bases not matched to a gene: 16. This CDR3 has 17 residues. CDR3: CSVPGRYLGADQETQYF. The CDR3 DNA is TGCAGCGTGCCCGGGAGGTACCTCGGTGCAGACCAAGAGACCCAGTACTTC.

Note on this clone: One base away lies a much larger clone, so this may be a sequencing read error. Other DNA sequences of this sample code for an identical CDR3. The chain combines TRBV7-9 with TRBJ1-2; 8 nucleotides line up with TRBD1. Germline CDR1 and CDR2: SEHNR and FQNEAQ (reference sequence). This CDR3 comprises 14 residues. V shed 5 bases, J shed 5 bases, and the junction held 7 bases outside the gene matches. The DNA of the CDR3 is TGTGCCAGCAGCCCTTCGACAGGGGTATATGGCTACACCTTC. Encoded protein: CASSPSTGVYGYTF. Full variable domain (rest looked up from reference TRBV7-9 and TRBJ1-2): DTGVSQNPRHKITKRGQNVTFRCDPISEHNRLYWYRQTLGQGPEFLTYFQNEAQLEKSRLLSDRFSAERPKGSFSTLEIQRTEQGDSAMYLCASSPSTGVYGYTFGSGTRLTVV.

The chain joins TRBV27 to TRBJ2-2, with 16 bases fitting TRBD2. The V gene end was trimmed by 4 bases and the J gene end by 4 bases; junction bases not matched to a gene: 3. CDR1 is MNHEY and CDR2 is SMNVEV in the germline V gene (reference sequence). There are 17 residues in the CDR3. As DNA, the CDR3 is TGTGCCAGCAGTTCCGGGACTAGCGGGAGGGCCACCGGGGAGCTGTTTTTT. This codes for CASSSGTSGRATGELFF.

Comments on this clone: Other DNA sequences from this sample encode an identical CDR3 as well. The gene calls are TRBV18 and TRBJ1-1, with a weak D call TRBD1 (5 bases). The V end lost 4 bases, the J end lost 2 bases, and 8 bases lay between the germline ends. In germline, CDR1 is KGHSH, CDR2 LQKENI. The CDR3 runs to 13 residues. The CDR3 nucleotides read TGTGCCAGCTCACGGCAGGGTAACACTGAAGCTTTCTTT. Amino acid sequence: CASSRQGNTEAFF. Filled out from reference TRBV18 and TRBJ1-1, the complete variable domain reads NAGVMQNPRHLVRRRGQEARLRCSPMKGHSHVYWYRQLPEEGLKFMVYLQKENIIDESGMPKERFSAEFPKEGPSILRIQQVVRGDSAAYFCASSRQGNTEAFFGQGTRLTVV.

The rearrangement uses TRBV7-9 and TRBJ1-2; 12 positions match TRBD1. The length of the CDR3 is 15 residues. V dropped 5 bases and J dropped 4; count of bases not matched to a gene: 5. Germline V lookup: CDR1 SEHNR, CDR2 FQNEAQ (reference sequence). Here the CDR3 reads CASSGGQGAIYGYTF. The CDR3 nucleotides read TGTGCCAGCAGCGGGGGACAGGGGGCAATCTATGGCTACACCTTC.

The chain links TRBV10-3 to TRBJ2-1, with 10 bases aligning to TRBD2. The junction had 2 bases not matched to a gene; V was cut back by 3 bases and J by 6 bases. The CDR3 has 14 residues. Germline-derived CDR1 and CDR2 are ENHRY and SYGVKD. The CDR3 loop is CAISETSGANEQFF. CDR3 DNA: TGTGCCATCAGTGAAACTAGCGGGGCCAATGAGCAGTTCTTC.

This chain uses TRBV29-1 with TRBJ2-7; D is perhaps TRBD2 (5 bases). V was pared by 6 bases and J by 2 bases, with 17 bases between. This CDR3 has 14 residues. In germline, CDR1 is SQVTM, CDR2 ANQGSEA. The DNA of the CDR3 is TGCAGCGTACACACTAGTAGGAACACCTACGAGCAGTACTTC. Translating it yields CSVHTSRNTYEQYF.

CDR3 residues: CASSRQGGAYEQYF. The CDR3 DNA reads TGTGCCAGCAGCCGACAGGGGGGGGCCTACGAGCAGTACTTC. The V gene is TRBV7-9, the J gene TRBJ2-7; 9 nucleotides match TRBD1. CDR1 is SEHNR, CDR2 FQNEAQ, per germline (reference sequence). V was pared by 5 bases and J by 2 bases, with 4 bases of the junction left unmatched. The CDR3 has 14 residues.

This clone was seen a single time. The chain uses TRBV5-4 and TRBJ2-1; 10 bases align to TRBD1. Unmatched junction bases numbered 7, after V lost 2 bases and J lost 8 bases. The CDR3 is made up of 15 amino acids. CDR1 is SGHNT and CDR2 is YYREEE in the germline V gene (reference sequence). CDR3 residues: CASSLRQGAFHEQFF. CDR3 DNA sequence: TGTGCCAGCAGCTTACGACAGGGGGCGTTTCATGAGCAGTTCTTC.

The J gene is TRBJ2-1, the V gene TRBV6-6, with D perhaps TRBD2 (7 bases). This CDR3 spans 16 amino acids. CDR1 and CDR2 from the germline V gene are MNHNY and SVGAGI (reference sequence). The V end was cut by 2 bases, the J end by 0 bases, with 11 bases between. The CDR3 loop reads CASSYRGGTSYNEQFF. The CDR3 DNA sequence: TGTGCCAGCAGTTACAGGGGGGGGACCTCCTACAATGAGCAGTTCTTC.

This clone was counted between two and nine times. The chain has TRBV11-3 and TRBJ1-1, with 7 bases fitting TRBD1. This CDR3 spans 14 amino acids. The V gene end was trimmed by 3 bases and the J gene end by 0 bases; junction bases not matched to a gene: 1. Looked up from germline, CDR1 is SGHNT and CDR2 is YENEEA. CDR3 amino acids: CASSFRGMNTEAFF. The CDR3 coding sequence is TGTGCCAGCAGCTTCAGGGGGATGAACACTGAAGCTTTCTTT.

The chain couples TRBV5-6 to TRBJ2-5; 8 bases are shared with TRBD2. This CDR3 spans 16 amino acids. The V segment lost 4 bases and the J segment 1 base; nucleotides outside the gene matches: 9. CDR1 is SGHDT, CDR2 YYEEEE, per germline. CDR3 region: CASSPRSGGLQETQYF. In DNA form, the CDR3 reads TGTGCCAGCAGCCCCCGGAGCGGGGGTCTCCAAGAGACCCAGTACTTC.

The V and J genes are TRBV25-1 and TRBJ2-7, with 9 bases aligning to TRBD1. J gave up 1 base and V 4 bases, and 5 bases lay outside the gene matches. The CDR3 has 15 residues. The germline V gene encodes CDR1 MGHDK and CDR2 SYGVNS. The CDR3 sequence: CASSATGGLSYEQYF. The DNA of the CDR3 is TGTGCCAGCAGTGCTACAGGGGGCCTTTCCTACGAGCAGTACTTC.

As for this clone: Other DNA sequences within the sample encode an identical CDR3. The chain employs TRBV27 and TRBJ1-3; D remains ambiguous. The V gene lost 2 bases and the J gene lost 0 bases, with 5 bases spanning the gap. The CDR3 has 14 amino acids. CDR1 and CDR2 from the germline V gene are MNHEY and SMNVEV (reference sequence). The CDR3 DNA reads as TGTGCCAGCAGTTTAAGAGGCTCTGGAAACACCATATATTTT. Protein: CASSLRGSGNTIYF.